The table lists the clone carrying this T cell receptor (beta chain) with a few counts. Antigen: not known. The CDR3 runs 15 residues. Trimming left V 5 bases short and J 0 bases short, with 10 bases between. Looked up from germline, CDR1 is SGHAT and CDR2 is FQNNGV. The data were obtained in a study of T cell repertoires in cytomegalovirus infection. About the study: Public TCR beta signatures indicated both CMV infection and matching HLA type. Findings and limits, study-wide: It was HLA-C-restricted CMV-specific TCR beta clonotypes that dominated the response ex vivo. Carriage of CMV together with the relevant HLA was identifiable through cumulative public TCR beta family frequency.

TCRdb itself ran the reads through MiXCR, one entry per CDR3 protein. The sample shows 150,000 or so distinct CDR3 sequences, 15% to 20% of them seen only once. The sequenced sample consisted of CD8+ T cells from PBMCs. The source is a human donor in good health (CMV status not recorded). Some clones in this sample may be carry-over from other donors' samples. The chain employs TRBV11-2 and TRBJ2-2; D unresolved. CDR3 coding DNA: TGTGCCAGCAGCCCTGAATTCGCGAACACCGGGGAGCTGTTTTTT. Protein: CASSPEFANTGELFF.